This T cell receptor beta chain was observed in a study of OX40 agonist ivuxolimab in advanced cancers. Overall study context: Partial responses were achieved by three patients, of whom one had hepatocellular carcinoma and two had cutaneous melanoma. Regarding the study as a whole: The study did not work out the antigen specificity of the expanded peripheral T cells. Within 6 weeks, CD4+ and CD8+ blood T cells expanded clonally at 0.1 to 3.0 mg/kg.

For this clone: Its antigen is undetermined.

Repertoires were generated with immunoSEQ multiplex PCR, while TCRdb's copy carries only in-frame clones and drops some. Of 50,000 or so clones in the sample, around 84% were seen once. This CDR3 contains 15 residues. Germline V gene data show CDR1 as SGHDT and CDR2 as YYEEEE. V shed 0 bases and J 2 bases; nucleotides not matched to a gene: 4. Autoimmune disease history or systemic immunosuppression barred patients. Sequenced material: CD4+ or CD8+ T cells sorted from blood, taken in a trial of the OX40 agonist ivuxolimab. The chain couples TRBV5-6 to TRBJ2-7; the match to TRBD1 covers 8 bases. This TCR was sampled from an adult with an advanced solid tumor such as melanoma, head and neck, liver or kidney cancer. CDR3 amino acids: CASSLVATGAYEQYF. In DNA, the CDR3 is TGTGCCAGCAGCTTGGTAGCGACAGGGGCCTACGAGCAGTACTTC.